This T cell receptor beta chain was captured in a study of T cells in Graves' hyperthyroidism and ophthalmopathy. Study-wide findings and caveats: Most thyroid clonotypes expanded above 0.001 were also detected in blood. Separation of ophthalmopathy from stable hyperthyroidism was achieved by a 13 V-J model.

This CDR3 region has 16 residues. The germline gives CDR1 SGHAT, CDR2 FQNNGV. J was trimmed by 5 bases and V by 3 bases; bases with no gene match: 4. Regions amplified from RNA transcripts were the TCR beta CDR3 regions. During a first-round RT-PCR of the TCR CDR3, the HTBI primer set was used. MiXCR was run by TCRdb on the multiplex PCR reads, yielding one entry per CDR3 protein. Here the sample spans a few hundred thousand distinct CDR3 sequences, approximately 15% being singletons. In this sample, this clonotype turned up many times. Its antigen is not known. V is TRBV11-2 and J is TRBJ2-3, with 14 bases aligning to TRBD2. The receptor was derived from a woman between 40 and 50 years old with Graves' ophthalmopathy. The sample taken for sequencing was blood. CDR3 loop: CASSLGLAGEGDTQYF. The CDR3 nucleotides read TGTGCCAGCAGCTTGGGACTAGCGGGAGAGGGAGATACGCAGTATTTT. The full variable domain, completed using reference TRBV11-2 and TRBJ2-3, is EAGVAQSPRYKIIEKRQSVAFWCNPISGHATLYWYQQILGQGPKLLIQFQNNGVVDDSQLPKDRFSAERLKGVDSTLKIQPAKLEDSAVYLCASSLGLAGEGDTQYFGPGTRLTVL.